This is a list of T cell receptor beta chains from one sample in a study of T-cell reconstitution after alpha-beta-depleted transplantation in children. From the PCR reads, TCRdb called clonotypes with MiXCR, one entry per CDR3 protein. The table includes about 470,000 distinct CDR3 sequences, around two fifths detected once. The specimen comprised PBMCs, sampled before TCRalphabeta/CD19-depleted stem cell transplant. The receptors were gathered from a girl aged 2-15 years with aplastic anemia, due to receive a stem cell transplant. Each CDR3 is given with its conserved first and last residue. D genes are given only for firm matches. Clone sizes are given selectively: once, few, many, or a class where the clone is expanded.

d_gene	v_gene	abundance	j_gene	CDR3aa	CDR3nt
TRBD2	TRBV5-1	NA	TRBJ2-1	CASKPLAGAYNEQFF	TGCGCCAGCAAACCACTAGCGGGGGCGTACAATGAGCAGTTCTTC
NA	TRBV7-2	few	TRBJ2-3	CASSSEASVRPDTQYF	TGTGCCAGCAGCTCCGAAGCTAGCGTCCGTCCAGATACGCAGTATTTT
TRBD2	TRBV7-6	NA	TRBJ2-1	CASSVRTSGGTNEQFF	TGTGCCAGCAGCGTACGAACTAGCGGGGGTACCAATGAGCAGTTCTTC
NA	TRBV5-5	few	TRBJ1-2	CASRTNWQGSGNGYTF	TGTGCCAGCAGAACTAATTGGCAAGGGAGCGGGAATGGCTACACCTTC
TRBD1	TRBV15	few	TRBJ1-2	CATRREGQGIYGYTF	TGTGCCACCCGACGGGAGGGACAGGGGATATATGGCTACACCTTC
NA	TRBV5-8	NA	TRBJ1-2	CASSLAEPSGYTF	TGTGCCAGCAGCTTAGCGGAACCCTCTGGCTACACCTTC
NA	TRBV6-1	NA	TRBJ1-5	CASRARGFSNQPQHF	TGTGCCAGCAGAGCGCGCGGGTTTAGCAATCAGCCCCAGCATTTT
NA	TRBV5-1	NA	TRBJ1-2	CASSLAAVYGYTF	TGCGCCAGCAGCTTGGCGGCAGTCTATGGCTACACCTTC
TRBD1	TRBV27	few	TRBJ2-1	CASSDREPMNEQFF	TGTGCCAGCAGCGACAGGGAGCCGATGAATGAGCAGTTCTTC
NA	TRBV7-2	NA	TRBJ2-2	CASSLSVTANTGELFF	TGTGCCAGCAGCTTATCCGTTACGGCGAACACCGGGGAGCTGTTTTTT
TRBD1	TRBV7-8	many	TRBJ2-5	CASGQGGLYLETQYF	TGTGCCAGCGGACAGGGGGGGCTGTATCTTGAGACCCAGTACTTC
NA	TRBV5-1	NA	TRBJ2-5	CASSRFGGRGQETQYF	TGCGCCAGCAGCCGATTTGGGGGGCGCGGTCAAGAGACCCAGTACTTC
TRBD2	TRBV15	many	TRBJ2-7	CATSRVGLAGGGSYEQYF	TGTGCCACCAGCAGAGTGGGACTAGCGGGAGGGGGATCCTACGAGCAGTACTTC
NA	TRBV28	NA	TRBJ2-5	CASSLRAGRRETQYF	TGTGCCAGCAGTTTAAGGGCAGGGAGGCGAGAGACCCAGTACTTC
TRBD2	TRBV29-1	NA	TRBJ2-7	CSVGGLAETYEQYF	TGCAGCGTCGGCGGACTAGCGGAAACCTACGAGCAGTACTTC